The entry below describes one T cell receptor (beta chain). This sample stems from a study of OX40 agonist ivuxolimab in advanced cancers. This CDR3 has 13 amino acids. Per the germline V gene, CDR1 is LNHDA and CDR2 is SQIVND (reference sequence). Trimming pared 1 base from V and 12 bases from J, leaving 13 bases between. Clones were sequenced by immunoSEQ multiplex PCR, and TCRdb holds only the in-frame ones, with some missing. The table lists 51,000 or so clones, 80% to 90% of them singletons. The V gene is TRBV19, the J gene TRBJ2-1, with D perhaps assigned TRBD1 or TRBD2 (7 bases each). This TCR derives from an adult with an advanced solid tumor such as melanoma, head and neck, liver or kidney cancer. Sequencing used CD4+ or CD8+ T cells sorted from blood, obtained in a trial of the OX40 agonist ivuxolimab. In DNA, the CDR3 is TGTGCCAGTAGTATAGTCAGGGGGGAGGGGCAGTTCTTC. This encodes CASSIVRGEGQFF.